This entry is about one T cell receptor beta chain. Its antigen is currently unknown. Losses at the gene ends were 5 bases for V and 8 bases for J; bases not matched to a gene: 12. CDR1 and CDR2 (germline): SGHNT, YYREEE (reference sequence). This CDR3 has 14 amino acids. The record originates from a study of vaccination and CD4 T cells after COVID-19. At the Johns Hopkins FTIC core, DNA taken from cultured CD4+ T cells was sequenced by way of the Oncomine TCR Beta short-read assay. MiXCR, run by TCRdb on the PCR reads, gives a single entry per CDR3 protein. The table includes approximately 20,000 distinct CDR3 sequences, around three fifths detected once. Treatment in this sample: approximately nine-day PBMC culture with coronavirus spike peptide pools or control peptides (ViraFEST assay).

This sequence joins TRBV5-4 and TRBJ1-2; 7 nucleotides match TRBD1. This TCR came from a human donor who had recovered from COVID-19. The specimen was CD4+ T cells from blood, cultured in vitro. Here the CDR3 DNA reads TGTGCCAGCAGTCCGGGACAGATACTATGGGGCTACACCTTC. It translates to CASSPGQILWGYTF.